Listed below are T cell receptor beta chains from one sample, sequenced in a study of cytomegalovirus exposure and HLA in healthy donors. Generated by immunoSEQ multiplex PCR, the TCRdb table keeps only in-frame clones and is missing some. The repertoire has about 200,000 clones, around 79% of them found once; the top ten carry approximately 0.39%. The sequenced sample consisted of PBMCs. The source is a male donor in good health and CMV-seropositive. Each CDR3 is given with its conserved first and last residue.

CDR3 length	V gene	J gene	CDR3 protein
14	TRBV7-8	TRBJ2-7	CASSLGTTLYEQYF
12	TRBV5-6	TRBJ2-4	CASSLGFRGQYF
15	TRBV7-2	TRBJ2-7	CASSSEGGASYEQYF
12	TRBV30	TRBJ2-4	CASREGLGIQYF
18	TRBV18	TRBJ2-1	CASSPLRAGARRGREQFF
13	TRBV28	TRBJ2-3	CASSYSSTDTQYF
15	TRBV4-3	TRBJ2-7	CASSQDTGTVYEQYF
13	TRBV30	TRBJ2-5	CAWSKQFQETQYF
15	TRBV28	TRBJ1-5	CASSLGDRVSQPQHF
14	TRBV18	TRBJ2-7	CATLGVGGEGEQYF
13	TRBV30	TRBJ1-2	CACTETGGYGYTF
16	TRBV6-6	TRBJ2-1	CASSYRTVKAYNEQFF
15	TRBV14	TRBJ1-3	CASSQRTGHGNTIYF
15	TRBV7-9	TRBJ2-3	CASSAFSGGTDTQYF
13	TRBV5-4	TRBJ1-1	CASRGGSVTEAFF
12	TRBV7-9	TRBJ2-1	CASSLVGGDRFF
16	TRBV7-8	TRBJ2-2	CASSLWDGSNAGELFF